This T cell receptor beta chain was found in a study of OX40 agonist ivuxolimab in advanced cancers. In this sample, this clone turned up a few times. Other DNA sequences in this sample translate to the same CDR3. V lost 6 bases and J lost 0; bases outside the gene matches: 8. Germline CDR1 is MNHNS and CDR2 is SASEGT. This CDR3 has 15 amino acids. Repertoires were generated with immunoSEQ multiplex PCR, while TCRdb's copy carries only in-frame clones and drops some. The sample has some 10,000 clones, around 79% seen once. Material: CD4+ or CD8+ T cells sorted from blood, obtained in a trial of the OX40 agonist ivuxolimab. This sequence was found in an adult with an advanced solid tumor such as melanoma, head and neck, liver or kidney cancer. The chain has TRBV6-1 and TRBJ2-7, with 7 bases that match TRBD2. CDR3 loop: CASRSKRGSSYEQYF. In DNA, the CDR3 is TGTGCCAGCAGGAGCAAGCGGGGTAGCTCCTACGAGCAGTACTTC.